These 21 T cell receptor beta chains were all obtained from the same sample, sequenced in a study of blood T cells in healthy people across ages. A J-beta primer mix and a sample-barcoded 5' primer were used in a second PCR of about 7 to 12 cycles. One entry per CDR3 protein, called by TCRdb with MiXCR from the 5' RACE reads. Of about 1.5 million distinct CDR3 sequences in the sample, roughly 43% are singletons; the top ten hold less than 5%. The sequenced material came from blood. Receptors were obtained from a woman younger than 30 in good health.

This clonotype was observed a few times. V is TRBV29-1 and J is TRBJ2-7; D is perhaps TRBD1 (6 bases). In germline, CDR1 is SQVTM, CDR2 ANQGSEA. The CDR3 is 14 amino acids. V lost 3 bases and J lost 2, with 14 bases in between. CDR3 residues: CSVEYRDNTYEQYF. CDR3 in DNA: TGCAGCGTTGAGTACCGGGACAATACCTACGAGCAGTACTTC.

The rearrangement uses TRBV6-1 and TRBJ2-1; 7 positions agree with TRBD1. Germline trimming cut 6 bases from V and 5 bases from J; bases unmatched to any gene: 4. The germline V gene has CDR1 MNHNS and CDR2 SASEGT. The CDR3 loop spans 13 amino acids. The CDR3 bases are TGTGCCAGCAGGAGACAGGGCCACAATGAGCAGTTCTTC. As protein: CASRRQGHNEQFF.

J is TRBJ1-1 and V is TRBV29-1, with 7 bases identical to TRBD1. After removal of 2 bases from V and 1 base from J, the junction contained 4 bases not matched to a gene. This CDR3 has 14 amino acids. Per the germline V gene, CDR1 is SQVTM and CDR2 is ANQGSEA. The CDR3 sequence: CSVEKGAGNTEAFF. The CDR3 DNA is TGCAGCGTTGAAAAGGGGGCTGGGAACACTGAAGCTTTCTTT. The full variable domain, with the rest looked up from reference TRBV29-1 and TRBJ1-1, is SAVISQKPSRDICQRGTSLTIQCQVDSQVTMMFWYRQQPGQSLTLIATANQGSEATYESGFVIDKFPISRPNLTFSTLTVSNMSPEDSSIYLCSVEKGAGNTEAFFGQGTRLTVV.

V is TRBV5-1 and J is TRBJ2-3; D is unclear. The CDR3 runs to 13 residues. Germline-derived CDR1 and CDR2 are SGHRS and YFSETQ. V shed 6 bases and J shed 0 bases, with 8 bases lying between them. CDR3 residues: CASKKESTDTQYF. In DNA, the CDR3 is TGCGCCAGCAAAAAGGAAAGCACAGATACGCAGTATTTT. Complete variable domain (other parts from reference TRBV5-1 and TRBJ2-3): KAGVTQTPRYLIKTRGQQVTLSCSPISGHRSVSWYQQTPGQGLQFLFEYFSETQRNKGNFPGRFSGRQFSNSRSEMNVSTLELGDSALYLCASKKESTDTQYFGPGTRLTVL.

In its sample, this clonotype was seen a few times. The V call is TRBV10-3, the J call TRBJ1-1, with TRBD1 matching 8 bases. Germline CDR1 reads ENHRY; CDR2 reads SYGVKD. The CDR3 loop spans 13 amino acids. The trim removed 6 bases at V and 1 base at J, leaving 1 base unmatched. CDR3 residues: CAIRQGGNTEAFF. The DNA for the CDR3 is TGTGCCATCAGACAGGGGGGGAACACTGAAGCTTTCTTT.

A note on this clonotype: Germline is not matched at one junction end, which may reflect a read error. The chain joins TRBV3-1 to TRBJ1-1; D not resolved. The CDR3 is 13 residues long. The germline V gene has CDR1 LGHDT and CDR2 YNNKEL (reference sequence). The CDR3 reads CASSQGRHTEAFF. In DNA, the CDR3 is TGTGCCAGCAGTCAAGGACGGCACACTGAAGCTTTCTTT.

A single count supports this clonotype. This chain's CDR3 is CASSQDLFGYYGYTF. The CDR3 DNA reads as TGTGCCAGCAGCCAAGACCTTTTCGGCTACTATGGCTACACCTTC. The chain joins TRBV14 to TRBJ1-2; D unclear. This CDR3 has 15 residues. V was pared by 0 bases and J by 3 bases, with 11 bases between. Germline CDR1 is SGHDN and CDR2 is FVKESK.

The chain carries TRBV20-1 and TRBJ1-2; D uncertain. The CDR3 covers 12 residues. Looked up from germline, CDR1 is DFQATT and CDR2 is SNEGSKA (reference sequence). V gave up 4 bases and J gave up 4 bases, with 10 bases separating them. DNA for the CDR3: TGCAGTGCTACTACAGAGGGCTATGGCTACACCTTC. Protein product: CSATTEGYGYTF.

The chain is built from TRBV5-6 and TRBJ2-1, with 7 bases matching TRBD1. This CDR3 is 16 amino acids long. V dropped 3 bases and J dropped 4; count of bases not matched to a gene: 10. CDR1 is SGHDT, CDR2 YYEEEE, per germline. The CDR3 bases are TGTGCCAGCAGCTCGAGACAGGGATCCACATACAATGAGCAGTTCTTC. This sequence encodes CASSSRQGSTYNEQFF.

The sample holds a few counts of this clonotype. The rearrangement joins TRBV29-1 to TRBJ2-3, with D hard to call. V was trimmed by 7 bases and J by 2 bases, leaving 19 bases between them. The CDR3 covers 15 residues. The V gene's germline CDR1 is SQVTM and CDR2 ANQGSEA. The CDR3 region has the DNA TGCAGCGCCATAGTGGCTCGAGACCTCACAGATACGCAGTATTTT. This codes for CSAIVARDLTDTQYF.

This clonotype was recorded many times. The chain joins TRBV6-2 or TRBV6-3 to TRBJ2-1; 10 bases line up with TRBD2. Trimming cost V 8 bases and J 3 bases; bases outside gene matches: 4. The CDR3 runs 14 residues. The germline gives CDR1 MNHEY, CDR2 SVGEGT. The CDR3 reads CASLAGGSYNEQFF. For the CDR3, the DNA is TGTGCCAGCTTAGCGGGAGGAAGCTACAATGAGCAGTTCTTC.

This chain connects TRBV13 to TRBJ2-3, with TRBD2 as a possible D gene (6 bases). The CDR3 is made up of 15 amino acids. Per germline, CDR1 PRHDT and CDR2 FYEKMQ (reference sequence). Between the trimmed V and J ends, which lost 4 bases and 1 base, there was a span of 12 bases. The CDR3 spells CASSSLGGCTDTQYF. The CDR3 DNA reads as TGTGCCAGCAGCTCCCTTGGGGGGTGCACAGATACGCAGTATTTT.

This clonotype was found a few times. The chain recombines TRBV7-2 with TRBJ1-2; the match to TRBD1 covers 9 bases. Germline loops: CDR1 SGHTA, CDR2 FQGNSA. Unmatched junction bases numbered 20, after V lost 5 bases and J lost 7 bases. The CDR3 is made up of 18 amino acids. CDR3 bases: TGTGCCAGCAGCGTAAGGCATTACGGGACAGGGACGGGGACTGGCTACACCTTC. Protein product: CASSVRHYGTGTGTGYTF.

This sequence joins TRBV7-2 and TRBJ1-1; D might be TRBD1 (6 bases). The CDR3 has 14 residues. The V end was cut by 0 bases, the J end by 7 bases, with 12 bases between. Germline CDR1 is SGHTA and CDR2 is FQGNSA. DNA of the CDR3: TGTGCCAGCAGCTTAGCGGAAGGACAGAGTGAAGCTTTCTTT. This translates into CASSLAEGQSEAFF.

A note on this clonotype: The germline gene is not matched at one end of the junction; a read error may be the cause. This chain uses TRBV28 with TRBJ2-6, with D maybe TRBD1 (5 bases). The V gene's germline CDR1 is MDHEN and CDR2 SYDVKM. The CDR3 covers 19 residues. The CDR3 coding sequence is TGTGCCGGCAGTTTCTCGTTGGACATGAAAGAATCTGGGGCCAACGTCCTGACTTTC. Its protein product is CAGSFSLDMKESGANVLTF.

The chain links TRBV27 to TRBJ2-3, with D possibly being TRBD2 (6 bases). Between the trimmed V and J ends, which lost 3 bases and 5 bases, there was a span of 15 bases. The CDR3 spans 15 residues. The germline CDR1 and CDR2 sequences are MNHEY and SMNVEV (reference sequence). The CDR3 region has the DNA TGTGCCAGCAGTTTGATAGGGCAGGGAGGAGATACGCAGTATTTT. It encodes CASSLIGQGGDTQYF.

This clonotype was counted once. V and J are TRBV12-3 or TRBV12-4 and TRBJ2-2, with D possibly being TRBD2 (5 bases). Trimming took off 6 bases at V and 0 bases at J, with 14 bases between the two ends. CDR3 size: 16 residues. The CDR3 sequence: CASRNLAGANTGELFF. The CDR3 DNA is TGTGCCAGCAGGAATTTGGCCGGGGCGAACACCGGGGAGCTGTTTTTT.

This rearrangement joins TRBV12-3 or TRBV12-4 to TRBJ2-3; 8 bases agree with TRBD1. J lost 6 bases, V lost 10 bases, and 15 bases had no gene match. The CDR3 length is 15 residues. The CDR3 sequence is CATSPFRGPGDTQYF. The CDR3, as DNA: TGTGCCACCTCACCGTTCAGGGGGCCAGGGGATACGCAGTATTTT.

This clonotype has only a few counts. The chain uses TRBV4-1 and TRBJ1-5; D is unclear. The V gene lost 1 base and the J gene lost 3 bases, with 10 bases spanning the gap. CDR3 length equals 15 residues. Germline-derived CDR1 and CDR2 are MGHRA and YSYEKL. CDR3 loop: CASSQADRNNQPQHF. CDR3 DNA: TGCGCCAGCAGCCAAGCCGACCGAAACAATCAGCCCCAGCATTTT.

The V gene is TRBV29-1, the J gene TRBJ2-1; D unresolved. Deletions cut 5 bases from V and 2 bases from J, with 13 bases between. This CDR3 has 14 amino acids. Germline V gene lookup returns CDR1 SQVTM and CDR2 ANQGSEA. The CDR3 DNA reads as TGCAGCGTTTTGAAACTCAGGACCTACAATGAGCAGTTCTTC. Its translation: CSVLKLRTYNEQFF.

This chain uses TRBV11-2 with TRBJ1-2; no definite D call. In germline, CDR1 is SGHAT, CDR2 FQNNGV. V was shortened by 3 bases and J by 4 bases, with 18 bases between the two germline ends. The CDR3 runs to 16 residues. The chain's CDR3 is CASSFSSSGSGYGYTF. CDR3 in DNA: TGTGCCAGCAGCTTTAGTTCATCGGGGAGTGGCTATGGCTACACCTTC.